This is a list of T cell receptor beta chains from one sample in a study of post-analysis software for immune sequencing data. TCRdb passed the PCR reads through MiXCR, listing each CDR3 protein once. The sample includes approximately 570,000 distinct CDR3 sequences, roughly 45% of them seen just once. The specimen sequenced was blood. Source of these receptors: a girl under 18 with multiple sclerosis. CDR3s include the opening cysteine and the closing phenylalanine or tryptophan. The order of the fields is V gene, clone size, J gene, D gene, CDR3 protein, CDR3 DNA. D genes are given only for firm matches. Size values are once, few and many counts, or a class for expanded clones, and some rows have none.

V: TRBV10-2; size: -; J: TRBJ2-5; D: -; CDR3: CASSEQGSETQYF; DNA: TGCGCCAGCAGTGAGCAGGGGTCAGAGACCCAGTACTTC
V: TRBV4-1; size: -; J: TRBJ1-1; D: TRBD1; CDR3: CASSNEGANTEAFF; DNA: TGCGCCAGCAGTAACGAGGGGGCCAACACTGAAGCTTTCTTT
V: TRBV10-3; size: -; J: TRBJ2-5; D: TRBD2; CDR3: CAISEFPAGEEETQYF; DNA: TGTGCCATCAGTGAGTTCCCAGCGGGAGAGGAAGAGACCCAGTACTTC
V: TRBV20-1; size: -; J: TRBJ2-5; D: -; CDR3: CSAPEAGRETQYF; DNA: TGCAGTGCCCCTGAGGCAGGGAGGGAGACCCAGTACTTC
V: TRBV7-9; size: few; J: TRBJ1-5; D: -; CDR3: CASSLAIQPQHF; DNA: TGTGCCAGCAGCTTAGCAATTCAGCCCCAGCATTTT
V: TRBV5-1; size: -; J: TRBJ1-1; D: -; CDR3: CASTLSGENTEAFF; DNA: TGCGCCAGCACCTTATCAGGAGAGAACACTGAAGCTTTCTTT
V: TRBV7-2; size: -; J: TRBJ2-3; D: -; CDR3: CASSFLRPARETDTQYF; DNA: TGTGCCAGCAGCTTTCTTAGACCCGCCCGCGAAACAGATACGCAGTATTTT
V: TRBV20-1; size: -; J: TRBJ2-7; D: TRBD2; CDR3: CSAPGLAGRGEQYF; DNA: TGCAGTGCTCCCGGACTAGCGGGGCGAGGCGAGCAGTACTTC
V: TRBV10-3; size: -; J: TRBJ2-3; D: -; CDR3: CAISPLGGHGSTDTQYF; DNA: TGTGCCATCAGTCCTCTCGGAGGGCACGGTAGCACAGATACGCAGTATTTT
V: TRBV12-3/TRBV12-4; size: -; J: TRBJ2-3; D: -; CDR3: CASSLETSVTDTQYF; DNA: TGTGCCAGCAGTTTGGAGACTTCAGTCACAGATACGCAGTATTTT
V: TRBV6-4; size: -; J: TRBJ2-3; D: TRBD2; CDR3: CASSDTSASTDTQYF; DNA: TGTGCCAGCAGTGACACTAGCGCTAGCACAGATACGCAGTATTTT
V: TRBV7-8; size: -; J: TRBJ2-5; D: -; CDR3: CASSLQLVPGQLKETQYF; DNA: TGTGCCAGCAGCCTTCAGCTTGTTCCTGGACAGCTCAAAGAGACCCAGTACTTC
V: TRBV5-1; size: few; J: TRBJ2-5; D: -; CDR3: CASSLSSGGQETQYF; DNA: TGCGCCAGCAGCTTGTCGTCCGGGGGCCAAGAGACCCAGTACTTC
V: TRBV4-2; size: once; J: TRBJ2-7; D: -; CDR3: CASSQDGTRFYEQYF; DNA: TGTGCCAGCAGCCAAGATGGGACGAGGTTTTACGAGCAGTACTTC
V: TRBV6-5; size: few; J: TRBJ2-5; D: -; CDR3: CASSYNARETQYF; DNA: TGTGCCAGCAGTTACAATGCTCGGGAGACCCAGTACTTC
V: TRBV2; size: -; J: TRBJ1-5; D: -; CDR3: CASRTSGGNQPQHF; DNA: TGTGCCAGCAGGACTTCGGGGGGTAATCAGCCCCAGCATTTT
V: TRBV7-9; size: many; J: TRBJ2-1; D: -; CDR3: CASSLDGGTADEQFF; DNA: TGTGCCAGCAGCTTAGACGGCGGGACAGCCGATGAGCAGTTCTTC
V: TRBV4-1; size: few; J: TRBJ1-2; D: -; CDR3: CASSGTEGNGYTF; DNA: TGCGCCAGCAGCGGGACTGAGGGGAATGGCTACACCTTC
V: TRBV12-3/TRBV12-4; size: -; J: TRBJ1-5; D: -; CDR3: CASSPFDRQPQHF; DNA: TGTGCCAGCAGTCCATTCGACAGACAGCCCCAGCATTTT
V: TRBV7-8; size: -; J: TRBJ1-1; D: -; CDR3: CASSLASLNTEAFF; DNA: TGTGCCAGCAGCTTAGCTAGTCTGAACACTGAAGCTTTCTTT
V: TRBV20-1; size: -; J: TRBJ1-2; D: TRBD1; CDR3: CSARAQGANGYTF; DNA: TGCAGTGCTAGAGCGCAGGGGGCGAATGGCTACACCTTC
V: TRBV29-1; size: -; J: TRBJ2-1; D: TRBD2; CDR3: CSVEALASCNEQFF; DNA: TGCAGCGTTGAGGCACTAGCGAGTTGCAATGAGCAGTTCTTC
V: TRBV20-1; size: -; J: TRBJ2-1; D: TRBD2; CDR3: CSARAAGGHPYNEQFF; DNA: TGCAGTGCTAGAGCAGCGGGGGGGCACCCCTACAATGAGCAGTTCTTC
V: TRBV12-3/TRBV12-4; size: -; J: TRBJ2-3; D: -; CDR3: CASTRNSIDTQYF; DNA: TGTGCCAGCACCAGGAACTCGATCGATACGCAGTATTTT
V: TRBV29-1; size: -; J: TRBJ1-1; D: -; CDR3: CSVVSRALENTEAFF; DNA: TGCAGCGTAGTGAGCCGCGCACTAGAGAACACTGAAGCTTTCTTT
V: TRBV6-5; size: few; J: TRBJ2-7; D: TRBD2; CDR3: CASSYSASGGEQYF; DNA: TGTGCCAGCAGTTACTCCGCTAGCGGTGGCGAGCAGTACTTC
V: TRBV6-1; size: few; J: TRBJ2-5; D: -; CDR3: CASSVGGHQETQYF; DNA: TGTGCCAGCAGCGTCGGGGGCCACCAAGAGACCCAGTACTTC
V: TRBV6-1; size: -; J: TRBJ2-7; D: -; CDR3: CASSDAGSGHEQYF; DNA: TGTGCCAGCAGTGATGCGGGGAGCGGCCACGAGCAGTACTTC
V: TRBV27; size: few; J: TRBJ2-7; D: TRBD2; CDR3: CASSPLGTNYEQYF; DNA: TGTGCCAGCAGTCCACTCGGGACTAACTACGAGCAGTACTTC
V: TRBV6-5; size: -; J: TRBJ1-1; D: -; CDR3: CASGRSLLNTEAFF; DNA: TGTGCCAGCGGTAGAAGTCTACTGAACACTGAAGCTTTCTTT
V: TRBV12-3/TRBV12-4; size: -; J: TRBJ2-3; D: TRBD2; CDR3: CASSLALAGVTQYF; DNA: TGTGCCAGCAGCCTGGCCCTTGCGGGGGTCACGCAGTATTTT
V: TRBV9; size: -; J: TRBJ2-3; D: -; CDR3: CASSARDGGRDTQYF; DNA: TGTGCCAGCAGCGCCCGGGACGGGGGGCGGGATACGCAGTATTTT
V: TRBV12-3/TRBV12-4; size: -; J: TRBJ1-6; D: TRBD1; CDR3: CASSLRDRGLGSPLHF; DNA: TGTGCCAGCAGTCTAAGGGACAGGGGACTTGGATCACCCCTCCACTTT
V: TRBV6-6; size: -; J: TRBJ2-1; D: TRBD2; CDR3: CASSYSGLAGEVEQFF; DNA: TGTGCCAGCAGTTACTCCGGACTAGCGGGAGAGGTTGAGCAGTTCTTC
V: TRBV7-9; size: -; J: TRBJ1-2; D: -; CDR3: CASSLNTNGYTF; DNA: TGTGCCAGCAGCTTGAACACAAATGGCTACACCTTC
V: TRBV7-6; size: few; J: TRBJ1-1; D: TRBD1; CDR3: CASSLISAGGANTEAFF; DNA: TGTGCCAGCAGCTTAATTTCGGCAGGGGGCGCGAACACTGAAGCTTTCTTT
V: TRBV20-1; size: few; J: TRBJ2-3; D: -; CDR3: CSAREGVDTQYF; DNA: TGCAGTGCTAGAGAGGGCGTGGATACGCAGTATTTT
V: TRBV6-1; size: few; J: TRBJ1-4; D: TRBD1; CDR3: CASSEATGGYEKLFF; DNA: TGTGCCAGCAGTGAGGCGACAGGGGGCTATGAAAAACTGTTTTTT
V: TRBV3-1; size: -; J: TRBJ2-7; D: TRBD1; CDR3: CASSLSGGTGPYEQYF; DNA: TGTGCCAGCAGCCTATCAGGGGGGACAGGGCCCTACGAGCAGTACTTC
V: TRBV20-1; size: -; J: TRBJ2-3; D: TRBD1; CDR3: CSARIGQGRDTQYF; DNA: TGCAGTGCTAGAATTGGACAGGGGAGAGATACGCAGTATTTT
V: TRBV2; size: -; J: TRBJ1-2; D: TRBD1; CDR3: CASRVDRGLGYGYTF; DNA: TGTGCCAGCAGAGTTGACAGGGGGCTTGGCTATGGCTACACCTTC
V: TRBV6-1; size: few; J: TRBJ2-7; D: -; CDR3: CASILRAGSYEQYF; DNA: TGTGCCAGCATCCTTAGGGCAGGGTCCTACGAGCAGTACTTC
V: TRBV7-2; size: -; J: TRBJ2-1; D: -; CDR3: CASSSRQANSYNEQFF; DNA: TGTGCCAGCAGCTCTCGACAGGCAAACTCCTACAATGAGCAGTTCTTC
V: TRBV6-2/TRBV6-3; size: few; J: TRBJ2-7; D: -; CDR3: CASSIEGVYEQYF; DNA: TGTGCCAGCAGCATCGAAGGGGTCTACGAGCAGTACTTC
V: TRBV5-1; size: -; J: TRBJ1-1; D: TRBD1; CDR3: CASRLRGQGDTEAFF; DNA: TGCGCCAGCAGATTGCGGGGACAGGGCGACACTGAAGCTTTCTTT
V: TRBV7-2; size: -; J: TRBJ2-5; D: -; CDR3: CASSLVSSYGGAHRTQYF; DNA: TGTGCCAGCAGCTTAGTGTCATCATATGGGGGGGCGCACAGGACCCAGTACTTC
V: TRBV19; size: -; J: TRBJ1-5; D: TRBD1; CDR3: CASSIAGTGAQPQHF; DNA: TGTGCCAGTAGTATAGCTGGGACAGGGGCTCAGCCCCAGCATTTT
V: TRBV15; size: few; J: TRBJ1-5; D: -; CDR3: CATSRDQQPQHF; DNA: TGTGCCACCAGCAGAGATCAGCAGCCCCAGCATTTT
V: TRBV6-5; size: -; J: TRBJ1-1; D: -; CDR3: CASAGGWDTEAFF; DNA: TGTGCCAGCGCGGGCGGATGGGACACTGAAGCTTTCTTT
V: TRBV4-2; size: -; J: TRBJ2-4; D: -; CDR3: CASSQGGQVKNIQYF; DNA: TGTGCCAGCAGCCAAGGGGGCCAGGTAAAAAACATTCAGTACTTC
V: TRBV12-3/TRBV12-4; size: -; J: TRBJ2-5; D: -; CDR3: CASSLGWQGRPIVGTQYF; DNA: TGTGCCAGCAGTTTAGGGTGGCAGGGGCGACCCATAGTGGGGACCCAGTACTTC
V: TRBV10-3; size: -; J: TRBJ2-1; D: TRBD2; CDR3: CAISEREGTYNEQFF; DNA: TGTGCCATCAGTGAGCGGGAGGGGACCTACAATGAGCAGTTCTTC
V: TRBV29-1; size: -; J: TRBJ1-1; D: -; CDR3: CTGRRGSTEAFF; DNA: TGCACGGGCCGTCGCGGGAGCACTGAAGCTTTCTTT
V: TRBV5-1; size: -; J: TRBJ1-1; D: TRBD1; CDR3: CASSLPGQGAGTEAFF; DNA: TGCGCCAGCAGTTTACCGGGACAGGGGGCGGGCACTGAAGCTTTCTTT